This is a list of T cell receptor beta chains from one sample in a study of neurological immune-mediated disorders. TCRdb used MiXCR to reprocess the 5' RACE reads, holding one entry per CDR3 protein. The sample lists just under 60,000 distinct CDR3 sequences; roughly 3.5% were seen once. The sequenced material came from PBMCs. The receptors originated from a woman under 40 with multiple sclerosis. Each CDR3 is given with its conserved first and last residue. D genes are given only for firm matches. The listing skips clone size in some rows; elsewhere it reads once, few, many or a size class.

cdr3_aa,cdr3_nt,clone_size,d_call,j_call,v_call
CATSDWRQGPRAFF,TGTGCCACCAGTGATTGGAGACAGGGGCCGAGAGCTTTCTTT,many,TRBD1,TRBJ1-1,TRBV24-1
CASSFGLAGVGEQYF,TGTGCCAGCAGCTTTGGACTAGCGGGAGTAGGCGAGCAGTACTTC,many,TRBD2,TRBJ2-7,TRBV7-8
CASSSFTGAKVLTF,TGCGCCAGCAGCTCCTTTACTGGGGCCAAAGTCCTGACTTTC,many,-,TRBJ2-6,TRBV5-1
CASSRDRGLGEAFF,TGTGCCAGCAGCCGGGACAGGGGATTGGGGGAAGCTTTCTTT,many,TRBD1,TRBJ1-1,TRBV27
CASSLSGGGTTDTQYF,TGCGCCAGCAGCTTGAGCGGCGGGGGAACCACAGATACGCAGTATTTT,many,TRBD2,TRBJ2-3,TRBV5-1
CASSPEKLGGKTIYF,TGTGCCAGCAGTCCCGAAAAGCTTGGGGGAAAAACCATATATTTT,many,-,TRBJ1-3,TRBV28
CASSLRAPGLPTGELFF,TGTGCCAGCAGCTTAAGGGCTCCGGGACTCCCCACCGGGGAGCTGTTTTTT,many,-,TRBJ2-2,TRBV7-9
CASSLAGSNSGNTIYF,TGTGCCAGCAGCTTAGCCGGCAGTAACTCTGGAAACACCATATATTTT,many,-,TRBJ1-3,TRBV7-2
CASRTSGLTYEQYF,TGTGCCAGCAGGACTAGCGGCCTCACCTACGAGCAGTACTTC,many,TRBD2,TRBJ2-7,TRBV2
CATMGTANGYTF,TGTGCCACGATGGGGACTGCAAATGGCTACACCTTC,many,-,TRBJ1-2,TRBV6-2/TRBV6-3
CASCLQGLGNTIYF,TGCGCCAGCTGCCTGCAGGGTCTCGGAAACACCATATATTTT,many,-,TRBJ1-3,TRBV5-1
CSVAGQLNTEAFF,TGCAGCGTCGCGGGACAACTGAACACTGAAGCTTTCTTT,many,-,TRBJ1-1,TRBV29-1
CASRGQAPEQYF,TGTGCCAGCAGGGGACAGGCGCCCGAGCAGTACTTC,many,TRBD1,TRBJ2-7,TRBV28
CASSESTSGGYEQYF,TGCGCCAGCAGTGAGTCGACTAGCGGGGGGTACGAGCAGTACTTC,many,TRBD2,TRBJ2-7,TRBV10-2
CASSSWGQGYNEQFF,TGTGCCAGCAGTTCCTGGGGACAGGGATACAATGAGCAGTTCTTC,many,TRBD1,TRBJ2-1,TRBV12-3/TRBV12-4
CASSLYSTNEQFF,TGTGCCAGCAGCTTATACAGTACCAATGAGCAGTTCTTC,many,-,TRBJ2-1,TRBV5-5
CAISQAPQNTDTQYF,TGTGCCATCAGTCAGGCCCCGCAGAACACAGATACGCAGTATTTT,many,-,TRBJ2-3,TRBV10-3
CASSPYGDSTYEQYF,TGTGCCAGCAGCCCTTACGGAGACAGCACCTACGAGCAGTACTTC,many,-,TRBJ2-7,TRBV7-2
CASSYYGGDYNEQFF,TGTGCCAGCAGTTACTACGGGGGGGATTACAATGAGCAGTTCTTC,many,TRBD2,TRBJ2-1,TRBV6-6
CASSTTLNTEAFF,TGCGCCAGCAGCACGACGTTGAACACTGAAGCTTTCTTT,many,-,TRBJ1-1,TRBV5-1
CASREKGDTEAFF,TGCGCCAGCAGGGAGAAGGGGGACACTGAAGCTTTCTTT,many,-,TRBJ1-1,TRBV10-2
CASSQDTGRRLMNTEAFF,TGTGCCAGCAGCCAAGATACGGGAAGGAGACTCATGAACACTGAAGCTTTCTTT,many,-,TRBJ1-1,TRBV3-1
CSAWKPGTDTQYF,TGCAGTGCTTGGAAACCGGGCACAGATACGCAGTATTTT,many,-,TRBJ2-3,TRBV20-1
CASSQGFYGYTF,TGCGCCAGCAGCCAGGGCTTCTATGGCTACACCTTC,many,-,TRBJ1-2,TRBV4-1
CSARGRAYNEQFF,TGCAGTGCTAGGGGCAGGGCCTACAATGAGCAGTTCTTC,many,-,TRBJ2-1,TRBV20-1
CASSLDSNGYGYTF,TGTGCCAGCAGCTTAGATAGTAACGGGTATGGCTACACCTTC,few,-,TRBJ1-2,TRBV11-2
CASSLTVSGSNTGELFF,TGCGCCAGCAGCTTGACAGTTAGCGGTTCGAACACCGGGGAGCTGTTTTTT,many,-,TRBJ2-2,TRBV5-1
CSATYPASTDTQYF,TGCAGCGCTACCTACCCCGCTAGCACAGATACGCAGTATTTT,many,-,TRBJ2-3,TRBV29-1
CASGPTDTQYF,TGTGCCAGCGGCCCCACAGATACGCAGTATTTT,many,-,TRBJ2-3,TRBV28
CASSSGGPRYNEQFF,TGTGCCAGCAGCTCCGGGGGGCCGCGGTACAATGAGCAGTTCTTC,-,-,TRBJ2-1,TRBV7-9
CASSVVERYGYTF,TGTGCCAGCAGCGTAGTAGAACGCTATGGCTACACCTTC,many,-,TRBJ1-2,TRBV9
CASSEALREQYF,TGTGCCAGCAGTGAAGCGCTCCGTGAGCAGTACTTC,many,-,TRBJ2-7,TRBV2
CASSLGGGDYNEQFF,TGCGCCAGCAGCTTGGGAGGGGGGGACTACAATGAGCAGTTCTTC,many,-,TRBJ2-1,TRBV5-1